This TCR beta chain was identified during a study of OX40 agonist ivuxolimab in advanced cancers. Study-wide context: The dose-escalation cohort had hepatocellular carcinoma, melanoma, renal cell or head and neck cancer. Notes on the study in general: Expanded clones tended on average to be more numerous among CD8+ T cells than CD4+. In the 0.1-3.0 mg/kg groups, partial responders showed among the lowest expansion.

Clones were sequenced by immunoSEQ multiplex PCR, and TCRdb holds only the in-frame ones, with some missing. The sample carries tens of thousands of clones, around 86% recorded once. In regard to this clone: Antigen: not known.

Peripheral blood came from all dose cohorts at three timepoints. Germline V gives CDR1 SGDLS, CDR2 YYNGEE. CDR3 length: 15 amino acids. The germline V and J ends were trimmed by 0 bases and 2 bases, with 10 bases remaining between them. The clonotype comes from an adult with an advanced solid tumor such as melanoma, head and neck, liver or kidney cancer. Sequences were derived from CD4+ or CD8+ T cells sorted from blood, sampled in a trial of the OX40 agonist ivuxolimab. The J gene is TRBJ2-3, the V gene TRBV9; D is ambiguous. The CDR3 loop is CASSVVAPYTDTQYF. CDR3 in DNA: TGTGCCAGCAGCGTAGTGGCCCCTTACACAGATACGCAGTATTTT.